The rows below give T cell receptor beta chains drawn from one sample of a study of vaccination effects on CD4 cells after COVID-19. Assay: immunoSEQ multiplex PCR; the TCRdb copy retains only in-frame clones and omits some. The sample includes roughly 41,000 clones, over 60% of them seen just once. Their cognate antigens are unknown. Sequenced material: CD4+ T cells from PBMCs cultured with HCoV-OC43 spike peptides, taken after COVID-19 vaccination. The receptors were gathered from a human donor who received a COVID-19 vaccine. The CDR3 runs from the conserved cysteine through the conserved F or W.

>TRBV3-1/TRBV3-2
CASSQDITEGSYEQYF
>TRBV19
CASTSVYGYTF
>TRBV6-6
CASTLIELETQYF
>TRBV30
CAWMVSGANVLTF
>TRBV7-2
CASSLWSSYNSPLHF
>TRBV18
CASSAGLSQETQYF
>TRBV7-7
CASSARQGSDTQYF
>TRBV5-1
CASSLWSSGGAGETQYF
>TRBV7-9
CASSSKGQANEKLFF
>TRBV11-2
CASSPLEYQQYF
>TRBV7-9
CASSLGAGRDQPQHF
>TRBV19
CASSMMAGSSYEQYF
>TRBV4-1
CASSQDDDSPLHF
>TRBV19
CASRNPGGNTDTQYF
>TRBV12-3/TRBV12-4
CASSGGQAYGYTF
>TRBV7-8
CASSLGQGYGYTF
>TRBV6-2/TRBV6-3
CASSYSVTGSSGGYTF
>TRBV7-8
CASSLVMWRNTGELFF
>TRBV20-1
CSASGLGRGQETQYF
>TRBV7-2
CASSLDAGRWTSGSKTQYF
>TRBV7-2
CASSLQGGDTEAFF
>TRBV6-1
CASSEGADSNQPQHF
>TRBV9
CASSEGGQGINYGYTF
>TRBV7-6
CASSLGGLDTQYF